This T cell receptor (beta chain) was sequenced during a study of cytomegalovirus exposure and HLA in healthy donors. Overall study: One earlier analysis, a look at 150 million to 200 million T cells, found roughly 120 million unique TCR beta sequences.

The CDR3 consists of 14 residues. V shed 4 bases and J 5 bases; nucleotides not matched to a gene: 6. CDR1 is LNHDA and CDR2 is SQIVND in the germline V gene (reference sequence). The PCR made use of 60 Vbeta and 13 Jbeta primers. The data were produced by immunoSEQ multiplex PCR, yet TCRdb's version contains in-frame clones alone and is incomplete. The top ten hold approximately 1.5% of the sample, which has some 110,000 clones, roughly four fifths seen once. Whole-study findings and limits: Researchers had no immune exposure information except CMV serostatus available. The study recorded over 150 TCR beta chains that were cytomegalovirus-associated.

Worth noting for this clone: Its specificity is not known.

The chain employs TRBV19 and TRBJ2-7; TRBD1 matches 9 bases. The sequenced sample was PBMCs. The clonotype originates from a man in his fifties in good health and CMV-seronegative. As DNA, the CDR3 is TGTGCCAGTAGTACAACAGGGGGCTTGGACGAGCAGTACGTC. Amino acids: CASSTTGGLDEQYV.